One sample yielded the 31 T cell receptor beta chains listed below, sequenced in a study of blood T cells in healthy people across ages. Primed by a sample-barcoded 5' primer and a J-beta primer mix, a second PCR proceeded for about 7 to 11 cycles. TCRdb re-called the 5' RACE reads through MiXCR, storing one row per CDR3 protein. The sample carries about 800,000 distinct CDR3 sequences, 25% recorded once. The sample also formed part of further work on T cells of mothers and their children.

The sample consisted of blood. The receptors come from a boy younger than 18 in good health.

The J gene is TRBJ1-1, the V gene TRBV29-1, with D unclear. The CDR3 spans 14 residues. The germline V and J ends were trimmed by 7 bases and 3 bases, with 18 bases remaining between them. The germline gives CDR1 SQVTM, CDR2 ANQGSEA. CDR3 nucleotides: TGCAGCGGTGGTCCGGGGATGTCGTACACTGAAGCTTTCTTT. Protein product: CSGGPGMSYTEAFF.

In DNA form, the CDR3 reads TGTGCCTGGACCATGGGACAGGGCTTATCCTACGAGCAGTACTTC. Translation: CAWTMGQGLSYEQYF. The J gene is TRBJ2-5, the V gene TRBV30, with 9 bases that match TRBD1. The J call may be incorrect, as the DNA end agrees better with TRBJ2-7. Germline values: CDR1 GTSNPN, CDR2 SVGIG (reference sequence). The CDR3 consists of 15 residues.

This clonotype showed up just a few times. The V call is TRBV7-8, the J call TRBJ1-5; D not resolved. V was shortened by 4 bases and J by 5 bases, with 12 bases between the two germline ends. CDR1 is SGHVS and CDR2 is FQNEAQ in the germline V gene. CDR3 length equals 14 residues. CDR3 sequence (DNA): TGTGCCAGCAGCTGGGAAAGGGAATATCAGCCCCAGCATTTT. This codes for CASSWEREYQPQHF.

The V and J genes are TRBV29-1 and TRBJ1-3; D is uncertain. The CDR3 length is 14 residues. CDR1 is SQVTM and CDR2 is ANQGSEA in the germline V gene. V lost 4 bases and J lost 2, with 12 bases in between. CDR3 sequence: CSVAPGGPGNTIYF. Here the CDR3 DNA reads TGCAGCGTTGCCCCGGGAGGCCCTGGAAACACCATATATTTT. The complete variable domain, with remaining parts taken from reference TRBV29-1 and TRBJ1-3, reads SAVISQKPSRDICQRGTSLTIQCQVDSQVTMMFWYRQQPGQSLTLIATANQGSEATYESGFVIDKFPISRPNLTFSTLTVSNMSPEDSSIYLCSVAPGGPGNTIYFGEGSWLTVV.

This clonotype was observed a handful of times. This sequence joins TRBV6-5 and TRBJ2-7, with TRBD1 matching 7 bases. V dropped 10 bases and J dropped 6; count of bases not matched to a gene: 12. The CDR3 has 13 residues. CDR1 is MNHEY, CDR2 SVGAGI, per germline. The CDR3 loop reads CATGPTGSGEQYF. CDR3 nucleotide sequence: TGTGCCACGGGCCCGACAGGGTCGGGCGAGCAGTACTTC.

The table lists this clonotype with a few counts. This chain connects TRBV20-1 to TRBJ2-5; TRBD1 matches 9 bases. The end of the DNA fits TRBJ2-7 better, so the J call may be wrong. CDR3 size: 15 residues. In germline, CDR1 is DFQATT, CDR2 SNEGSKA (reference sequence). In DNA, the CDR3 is TGCAGTGCCAGACGGCGGGACAGGGCAACCTACGAGCAGTACTTC. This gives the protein CSARRRDRATYEQYF.

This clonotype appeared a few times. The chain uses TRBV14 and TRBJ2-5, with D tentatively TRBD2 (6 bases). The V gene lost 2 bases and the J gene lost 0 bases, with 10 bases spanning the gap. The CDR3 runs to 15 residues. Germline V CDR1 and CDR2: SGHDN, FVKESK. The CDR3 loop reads CASSQRSSDQETQYF. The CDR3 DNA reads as TGTGCCAGCAGCCAAAGGTCTAGCGACCAAGAGACCCAGTACTTC.

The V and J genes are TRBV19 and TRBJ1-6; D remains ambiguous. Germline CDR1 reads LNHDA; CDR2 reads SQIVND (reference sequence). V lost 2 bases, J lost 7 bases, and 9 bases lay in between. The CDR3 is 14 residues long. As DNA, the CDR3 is TGTGCCAGTAGTATATGGACTGACAATTCACCCCTCCACTTT. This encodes CASSIWTDNSPLHF.

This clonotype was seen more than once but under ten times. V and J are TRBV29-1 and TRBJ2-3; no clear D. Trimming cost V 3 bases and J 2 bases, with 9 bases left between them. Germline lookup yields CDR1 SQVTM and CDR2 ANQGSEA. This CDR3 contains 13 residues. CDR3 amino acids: CSVERPLTDTQYF. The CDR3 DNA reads TGCAGCGTTGAGCGGCCGCTCACAGATACGCAGTATTTT.

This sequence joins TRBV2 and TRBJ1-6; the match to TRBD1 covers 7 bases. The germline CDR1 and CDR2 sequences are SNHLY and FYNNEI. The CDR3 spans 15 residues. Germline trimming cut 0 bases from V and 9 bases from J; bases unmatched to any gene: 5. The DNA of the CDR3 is TGTGCCAGCAGTGAAGCAGGGGGCGATGGTTCACCCCTCCACTTT. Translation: CASSEAGGDGSPLHF.

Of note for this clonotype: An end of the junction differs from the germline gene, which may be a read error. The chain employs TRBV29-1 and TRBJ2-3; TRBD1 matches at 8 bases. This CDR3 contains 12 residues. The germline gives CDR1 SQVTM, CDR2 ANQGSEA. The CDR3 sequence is CSVDRGVDMQYF. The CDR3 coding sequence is TGCAGCGTCGACAGGGGCGTCGATATGCAGTATTTT.

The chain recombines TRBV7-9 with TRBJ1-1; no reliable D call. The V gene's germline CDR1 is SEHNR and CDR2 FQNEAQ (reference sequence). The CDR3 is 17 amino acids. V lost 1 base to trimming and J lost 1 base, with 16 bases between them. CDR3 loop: CASSLGVFERPNTEAFF. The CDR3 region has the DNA TGTGCCAGCAGCTTAGGTGTTTTCGAACGACCGAACACTGAAGCTTTCTTT. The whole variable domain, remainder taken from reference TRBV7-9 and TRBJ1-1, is DTGVSQNPRHKITKRGQNVTFRCDPISEHNRLYWYRQTLGQGPEFLTYFQNEAQLEKSRLLSDRFSAERPKGSFSTLEIQRTEQGDSAMYLCASSLGVFERPNTEAFFGQGTRLTVV.

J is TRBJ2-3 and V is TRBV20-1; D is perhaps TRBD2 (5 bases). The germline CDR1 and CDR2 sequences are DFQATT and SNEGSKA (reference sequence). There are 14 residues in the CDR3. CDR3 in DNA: TGCTCCGCTCGTACTAGGCGGGTAGCGGATACGCAGTATTTT. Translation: CSARTRRVADTQYF.

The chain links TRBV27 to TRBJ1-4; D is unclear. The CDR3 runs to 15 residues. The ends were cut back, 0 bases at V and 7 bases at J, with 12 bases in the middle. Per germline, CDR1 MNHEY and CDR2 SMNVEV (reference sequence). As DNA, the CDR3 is TGTGCCAGCAGTTTATCCCACAGCACCGGTGAAAAACTGTTTTTT. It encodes CASSLSHSTGEKLFF.

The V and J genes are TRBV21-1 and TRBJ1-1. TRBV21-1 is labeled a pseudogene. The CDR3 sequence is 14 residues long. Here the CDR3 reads CASSRILTNTEAFF. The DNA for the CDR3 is TGTGCCAGCAGCAGGATTTTAACGAACACTGAAGCTTTCTTT.

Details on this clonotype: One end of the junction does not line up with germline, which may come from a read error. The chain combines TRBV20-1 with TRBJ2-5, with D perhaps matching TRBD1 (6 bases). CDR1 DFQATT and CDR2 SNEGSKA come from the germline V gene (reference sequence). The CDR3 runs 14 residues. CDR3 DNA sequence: TGCAGCGGCAACAGGGACATTTTCTACAATGAGCGGTTCTTC. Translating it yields CSGNRDIFYNERFF.

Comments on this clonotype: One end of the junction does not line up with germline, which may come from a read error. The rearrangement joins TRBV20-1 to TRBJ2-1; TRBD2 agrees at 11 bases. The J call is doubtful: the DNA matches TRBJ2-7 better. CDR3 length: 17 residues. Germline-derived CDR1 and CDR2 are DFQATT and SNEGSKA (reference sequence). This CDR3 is CSARDSLAGGPTYEQYF. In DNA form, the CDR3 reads TGTAGTGCTAGAGATAGCCTAGCGGGAGGCCCTACCTACGAGCAGTACTTC.

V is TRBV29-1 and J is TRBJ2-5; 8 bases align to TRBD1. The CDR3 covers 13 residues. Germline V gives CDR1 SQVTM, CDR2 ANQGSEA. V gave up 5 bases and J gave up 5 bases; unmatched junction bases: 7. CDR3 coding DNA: TGCAGCGTTTATACCTCAGGGGGCGAGACCCAGTACTTC. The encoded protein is CSVYTSGGETQYF.

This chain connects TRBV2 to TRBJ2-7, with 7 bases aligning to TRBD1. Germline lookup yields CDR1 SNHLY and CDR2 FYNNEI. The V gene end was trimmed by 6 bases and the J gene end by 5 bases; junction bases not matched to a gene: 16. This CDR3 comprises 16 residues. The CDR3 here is CASSAVTGTAYHEQYF. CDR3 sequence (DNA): TGTGCCAGCAGCGCGGTTACCGGGACAGCTTATCACGAGCAGTACTTC.

The CDR3: CATSDLSFGLYSYNEQFF. As DNA, the CDR3 is TGTGCCACCAGTGATTTGAGCTTCGGGCTCTACTCCTACAATGAGCAGTTCTTC. This chain links TRBV24-1 with TRBJ2-1, with D unresolved. Germline CDR1 KGHDR, CDR2 SFDVKD. V was pared by 0 bases and J by 0 bases, with 14 bases between. The CDR3 sequence is 18 residues long.

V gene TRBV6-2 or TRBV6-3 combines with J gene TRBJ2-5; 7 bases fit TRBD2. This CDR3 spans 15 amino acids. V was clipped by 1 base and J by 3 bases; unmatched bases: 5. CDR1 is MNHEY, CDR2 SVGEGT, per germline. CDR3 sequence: CASSYWGGMEETQYF. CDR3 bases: TGTGCCAGCAGTTACTGGGGGGGGATGGAAGAGACCCAGTACTTC.

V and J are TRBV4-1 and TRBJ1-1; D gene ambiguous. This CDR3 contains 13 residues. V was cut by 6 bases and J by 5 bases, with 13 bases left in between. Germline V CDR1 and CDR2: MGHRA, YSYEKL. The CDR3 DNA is TGCGCCAGCAGAAGGGTCGGTGATACTGAAGCTTTCTTT. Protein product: CASRRVGDTEAFF.

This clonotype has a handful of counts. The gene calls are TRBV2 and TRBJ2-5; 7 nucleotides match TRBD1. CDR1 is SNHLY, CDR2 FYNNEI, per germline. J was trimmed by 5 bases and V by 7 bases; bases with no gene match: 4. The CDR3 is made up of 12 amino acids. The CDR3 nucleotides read TGTGCCAGCAACAGGGGATGGGAGACCCAGTACTTC. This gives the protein CASNRGWETQYF. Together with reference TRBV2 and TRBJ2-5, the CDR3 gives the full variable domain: EPEVTQTPSHQVTQMGQEVILRCVPISNHLYFYWYRQILGQKVEFLVSFYNNEISEKSEIFDDQFSVERPDGSNFTLKIRSTKLEDSAMYFCASNRGWETQYFGPGTRLLVL.

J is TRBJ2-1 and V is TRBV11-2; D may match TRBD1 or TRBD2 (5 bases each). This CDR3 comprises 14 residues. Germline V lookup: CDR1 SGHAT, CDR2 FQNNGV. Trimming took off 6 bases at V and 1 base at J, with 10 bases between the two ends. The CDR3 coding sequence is TGTGCCAGCAGACAGGACTCATCCTACAATGAGCAGTTCTTC. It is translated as CASRQDSSYNEQFF. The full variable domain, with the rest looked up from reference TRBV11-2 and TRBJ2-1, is EAGVAQSPRYKIIEKRQSVAFWCNPISGHATLYWYQQILGQGPKLLIQFQNNGVVDDSQLPKDRFSAERLKGVDSTLKIQPAKLEDSAVYLCASRQDSSYNEQFFGPGTRLTVL.

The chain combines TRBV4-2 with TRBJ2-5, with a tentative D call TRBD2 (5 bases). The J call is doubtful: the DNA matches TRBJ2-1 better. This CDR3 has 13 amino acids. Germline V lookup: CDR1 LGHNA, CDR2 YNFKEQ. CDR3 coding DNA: TGTGCCAGCAGCCAAGTGGAGGACCCTGAGCAGTTCTTC. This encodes CASSQVEDPEQFF.

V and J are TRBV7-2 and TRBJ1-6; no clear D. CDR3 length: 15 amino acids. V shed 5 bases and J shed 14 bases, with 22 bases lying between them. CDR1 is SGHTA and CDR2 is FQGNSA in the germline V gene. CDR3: CASSPKVGPFVSLHF. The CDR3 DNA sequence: TGTGCCAGCAGCCCAAAAGTAGGTCCGTTCGTCTCCCTCCACTTT.

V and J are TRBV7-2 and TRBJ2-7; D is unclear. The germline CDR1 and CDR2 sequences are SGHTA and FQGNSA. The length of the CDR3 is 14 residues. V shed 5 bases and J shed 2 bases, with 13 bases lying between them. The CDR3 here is CASSRTGLTYEQYF. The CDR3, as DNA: TGTGCCAGCAGCAGGACCGGGCTCACCTACGAGCAGTACTTC. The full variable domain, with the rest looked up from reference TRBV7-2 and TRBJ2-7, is GAGVSQSPSNKVTEKGKDVELRCDPISGHTALYWYRQSLGQGLEFLIYFQGNSAPDKSGLPSDRFSAERTGGSVSTLTIQRTQQEDSAVYLCASSRTGLTYEQYFGPGTRLTVT.

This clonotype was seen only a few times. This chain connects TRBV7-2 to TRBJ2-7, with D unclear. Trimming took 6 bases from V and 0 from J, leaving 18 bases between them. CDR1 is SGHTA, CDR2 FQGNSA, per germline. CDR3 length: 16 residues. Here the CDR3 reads CASSLFGAESSYEQYF. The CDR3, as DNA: TGTGCCAGCAGTCTCTTTGGAGCAGAAAGCTCCTACGAGCAGTACTTC.

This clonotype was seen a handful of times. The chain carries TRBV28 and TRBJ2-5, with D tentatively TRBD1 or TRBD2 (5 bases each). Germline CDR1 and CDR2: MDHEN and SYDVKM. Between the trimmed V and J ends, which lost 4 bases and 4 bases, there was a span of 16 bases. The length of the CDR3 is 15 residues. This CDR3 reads CASSSPVGVGETQYF. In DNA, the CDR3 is TGTGCCAGCAGTTCCCCAGTGGGGGTAGGAGAGACCCAGTACTTC.

This CDR3 is CASSQGTSGPEETQYF. The CDR3 nucleotides are TGCGCCAGCAGCCAAGGGACTAGCGGGCCGGAAGAGACCCAGTACTTC. The chain links TRBV5-1 to TRBJ2-5, with 12 bases fitting TRBD2. Germline V gene sequence: CDR1 SGHRS, CDR2 YFSETQ. With V trimmed by 4 bases and J by 3 bases, 7 bases remained unmatched. This CDR3 is 16 amino acids long.

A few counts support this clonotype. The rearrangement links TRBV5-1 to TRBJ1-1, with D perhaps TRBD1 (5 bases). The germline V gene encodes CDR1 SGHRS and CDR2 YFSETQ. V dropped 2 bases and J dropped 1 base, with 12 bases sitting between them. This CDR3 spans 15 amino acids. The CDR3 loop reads CASSFLGPGNTEAFF. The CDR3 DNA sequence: TGCGCCAGCAGCTTTCTGGGGCCGGGGAACACTGAAGCTTTCTTT.